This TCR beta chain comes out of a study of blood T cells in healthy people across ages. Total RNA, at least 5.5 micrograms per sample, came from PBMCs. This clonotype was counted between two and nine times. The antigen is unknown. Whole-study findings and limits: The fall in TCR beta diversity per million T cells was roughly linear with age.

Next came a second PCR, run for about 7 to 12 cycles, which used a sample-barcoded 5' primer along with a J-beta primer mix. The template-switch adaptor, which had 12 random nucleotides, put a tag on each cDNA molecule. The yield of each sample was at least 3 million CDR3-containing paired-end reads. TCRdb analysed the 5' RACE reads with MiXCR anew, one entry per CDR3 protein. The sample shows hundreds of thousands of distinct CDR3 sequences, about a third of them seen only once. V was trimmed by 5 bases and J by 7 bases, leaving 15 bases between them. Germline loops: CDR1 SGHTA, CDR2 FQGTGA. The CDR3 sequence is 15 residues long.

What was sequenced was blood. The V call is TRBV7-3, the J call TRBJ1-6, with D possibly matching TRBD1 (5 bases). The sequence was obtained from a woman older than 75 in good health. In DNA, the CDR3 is TGTGCCAGCAGCATCGGGACGCCACGGAATTCACCCCTCCACTTT. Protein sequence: CASSIGTPRNSPLHF.